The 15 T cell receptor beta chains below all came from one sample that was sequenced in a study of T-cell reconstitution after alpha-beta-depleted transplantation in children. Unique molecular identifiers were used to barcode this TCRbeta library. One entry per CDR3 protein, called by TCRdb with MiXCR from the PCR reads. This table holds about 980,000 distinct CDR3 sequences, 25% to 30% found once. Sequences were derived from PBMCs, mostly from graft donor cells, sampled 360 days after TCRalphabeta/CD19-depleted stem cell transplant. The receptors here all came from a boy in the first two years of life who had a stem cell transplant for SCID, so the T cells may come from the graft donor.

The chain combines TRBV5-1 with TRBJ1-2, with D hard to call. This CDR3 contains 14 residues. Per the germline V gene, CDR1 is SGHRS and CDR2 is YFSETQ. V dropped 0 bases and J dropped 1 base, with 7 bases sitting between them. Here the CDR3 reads CASSLDPFNYGYTF. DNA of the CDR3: TGCGCCAGCAGCTTGGACCCCTTTAACTATGGCTACACCTTC.

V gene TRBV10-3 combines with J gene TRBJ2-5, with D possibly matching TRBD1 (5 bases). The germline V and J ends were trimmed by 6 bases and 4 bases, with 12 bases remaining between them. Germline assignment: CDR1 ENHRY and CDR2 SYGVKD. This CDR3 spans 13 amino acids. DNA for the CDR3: TGTGCCATCAGGGGCGACAGAAGAGAGACCCAGTACTTC. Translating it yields CAIRGDRRETQYF.

CDR3: CASGPGLADSEQYF. CDR3 nucleotides: TGCGCCAGCGGGCCGGGACTAGCGGACTCCGAGCAGTACTTC. The V gene is TRBV5-1, the J gene TRBJ2-7, with 11 bases identical to TRBD2. V was pared by 7 bases and J by 6 bases, with 9 bases of the junction left unmatched. The CDR3 covers 14 residues. Germline-derived CDR1 and CDR2 are SGHRS and YFSETQ.

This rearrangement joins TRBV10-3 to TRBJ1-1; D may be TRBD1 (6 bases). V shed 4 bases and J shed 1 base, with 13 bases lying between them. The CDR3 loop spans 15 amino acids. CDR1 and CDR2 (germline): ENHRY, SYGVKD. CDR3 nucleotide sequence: TGTGCCATCAGTGCAGAAGGAGGGGGGAACACTGAAGCTTTCTTT. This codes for CAISAEGGGNTEAFF.

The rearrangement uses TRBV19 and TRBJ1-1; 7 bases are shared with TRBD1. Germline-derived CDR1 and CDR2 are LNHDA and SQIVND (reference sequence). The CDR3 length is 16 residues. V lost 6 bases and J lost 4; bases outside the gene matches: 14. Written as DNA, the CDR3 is TGTGCCAGTAGACTAATCACAGGGGTCAGGAGCACTGAAGCTTTCTTT. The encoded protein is CASRLITGVRSTEAFF.

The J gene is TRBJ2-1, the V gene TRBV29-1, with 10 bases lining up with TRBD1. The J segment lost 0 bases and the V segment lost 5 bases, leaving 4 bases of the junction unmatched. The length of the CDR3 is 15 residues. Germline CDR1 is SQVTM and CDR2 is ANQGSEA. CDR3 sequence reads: CSVRRDRGSYNEQFF. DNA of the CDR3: TGCAGCGTTCGCCGGGACAGGGGCTCCTACAATGAGCAGTTCTTC.

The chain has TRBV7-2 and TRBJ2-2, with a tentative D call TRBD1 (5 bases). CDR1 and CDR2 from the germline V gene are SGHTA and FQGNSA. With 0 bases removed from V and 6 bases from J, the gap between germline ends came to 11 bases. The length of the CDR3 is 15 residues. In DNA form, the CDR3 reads TGTGCCAGCAGCTTAGCGGGGCAGACCGCCGGGGAGCTGTTTTTT. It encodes CASSLAGQTAGELFF.

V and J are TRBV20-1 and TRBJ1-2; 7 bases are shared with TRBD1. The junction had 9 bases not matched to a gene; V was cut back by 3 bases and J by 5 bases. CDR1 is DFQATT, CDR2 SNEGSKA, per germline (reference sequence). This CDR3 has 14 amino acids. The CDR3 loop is CSASLPGRGYGYTF. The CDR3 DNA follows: TGCAGTGCTAGCCTCCCCGGCAGGGGGTATGGCTACACCTTC.

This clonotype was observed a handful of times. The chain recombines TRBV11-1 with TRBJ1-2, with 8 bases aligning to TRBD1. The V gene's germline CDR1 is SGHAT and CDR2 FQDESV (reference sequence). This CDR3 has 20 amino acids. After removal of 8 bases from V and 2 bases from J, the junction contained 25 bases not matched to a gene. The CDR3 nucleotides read TGTGCCAGCCAACCACAGATATGGACTGAGCGACAGGGGCTCAACTATGGCTACACCTTC. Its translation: CASQPQIWTERQGLNYGYTF.

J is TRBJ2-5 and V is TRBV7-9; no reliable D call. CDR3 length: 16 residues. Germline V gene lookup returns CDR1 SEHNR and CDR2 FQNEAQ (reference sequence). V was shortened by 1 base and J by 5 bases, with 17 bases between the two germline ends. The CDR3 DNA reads TGTGCCAGCAGCTTAGATGGCCCTGGCAAAACGGAGACCCAGTACTTC. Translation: CASSLDGPGKTETQYF.

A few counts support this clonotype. The CDR3 sequence: CASSLAQGDEKLFF. CDR3 coding DNA: TGCGCCAGCAGCTTGGCACAGGGGGATGAAAAACTGTTTTTT. J is TRBJ1-4 and V is TRBV5-1; 8 nucleotides line up with TRBD1. CDR3 length equals 14 residues. Per the germline V gene, CDR1 is SGHRS and CDR2 is YFSETQ. V lost 0 bases to trimming and J lost 6 bases; unmatched junction nucleotides: 1.

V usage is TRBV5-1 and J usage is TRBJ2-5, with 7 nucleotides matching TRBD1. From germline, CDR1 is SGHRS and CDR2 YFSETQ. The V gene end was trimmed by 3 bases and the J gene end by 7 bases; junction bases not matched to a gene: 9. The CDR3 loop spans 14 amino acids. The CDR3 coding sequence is TGCGCCAGCAGCTCCGGGACAGCCACAGGGACCCAGTACTTC. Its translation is CASSSGTATGTQYF. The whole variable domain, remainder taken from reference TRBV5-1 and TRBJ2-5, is KAGVTQTPRYLIKTRGQQVTLSCSPISGHRSVSWYQQTPGQGLQFLFEYFSETQRNKGNFPGRFSGRQFSNSRSEMNVSTLELGDSALYLCASSSGTATGTQYFGPGTRLLVL.

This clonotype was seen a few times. CDR3 protein: CASSQDRGLGGGSPLHF. The CDR3 DNA reads TGCGCCAGCAGCCAAGATCGGGGACTGGGAGGGGGTTCACCCCTCCACTTT. V usage is TRBV4-1 and J usage is TRBJ1-6, with TRBD1 as a possible D gene (6 bases). Germline lookup yields CDR1 MGHRA and CDR2 YSYEKL. This CDR3 has 17 residues. With 0 bases removed from V and 9 bases from J, the gap between germline ends came to 18 bases.

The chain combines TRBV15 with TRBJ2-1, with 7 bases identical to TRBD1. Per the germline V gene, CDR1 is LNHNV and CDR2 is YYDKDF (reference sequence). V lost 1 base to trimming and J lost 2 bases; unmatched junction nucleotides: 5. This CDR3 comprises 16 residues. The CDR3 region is CATSRGPQGAYNEQFF. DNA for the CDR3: TGTGCCACCAGCAGAGGCCCCCAGGGGGCCTACAATGAGCAGTTCTTC.

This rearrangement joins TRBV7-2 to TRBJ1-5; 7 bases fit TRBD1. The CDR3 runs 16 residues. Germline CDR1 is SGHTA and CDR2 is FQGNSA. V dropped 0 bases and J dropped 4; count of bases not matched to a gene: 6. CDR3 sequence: CASSLAGTALNQPQHF. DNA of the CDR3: TGTGCCAGCAGCTTAGCGGGGACAGCCCTTAATCAGCCCCAGCATTTT.